This TCR beta chain was captured by sequencing in a study of post-analysis software for immune sequencing data. On the study more broadly: Some patients lacked subtype; others had relapsing-remitting, secondary progressive or progressive-relapsing disease. Overall study results and limits: There were roughly five TRBV segments more frequent in patients than controls, and TRBV5-6, TRBV5-1 and TRBV20-1 were among them.

Unique molecular identifiers were present in the TCR beta cDNA libraries. T cells numbering roughly 0.9 to 11 million gave rise to 500,000 or so cDNA molecules. TCRdb processed the PCR reads anew with MiXCR; each CDR3 protein has one entry. This table has roughly 400,000 distinct CDR3 sequences, about 39% appearing once. Note on this clonotype: Its antigen is not known.

Trimming pared 1 base from V and 0 bases from J, leaving 13 bases between. CDR1 MDHEN and CDR2 SYDVKM come from the germline V gene. The CDR3 is 17 residues long. The chain links TRBV28 to TRBJ1-5; D gene uncertain. Material for sequencing was blood. The clonotype comes from a girl aged 2-9 years with multiple sclerosis. CDR3: CASSLFSTAYSNQPQHF. The CDR3 DNA reads TGTGCCAGCAGTTTATTTAGTACAGCCTATAGCAATCAGCCCCAGCATTTT.